This T cell receptor (beta chain) derives from a study of CD8 T cells in Susac syndrome. Overall study: Each patient with Susac syndrome, at the time of blood draw, was therapy-naive, on corticosteroids, or on intravenous immunoglobulin alone. Study-wide findings and caveats: It was acknowledged in the study that its TCR sequencing and HLA analysis involved a relatively small number of individuals.

Reverse transcription used about 0.45 to 1 ug RNA and random hexamers. TCRdb redid the calling of the immunoSEQ multiplex PCR reads with MiXCR, one entry per CDR3 protein. Of about 180,000 distinct CDR3 sequences in the sample, 85% to 95% were seen once. As concerns this clonotype: Its antigen is not identified.

Trimming cost V 6 bases and J 6 bases; bases outside gene matches: 9. CDR3 length: 15 residues. The germline V gene has CDR1 MNHEY and CDR2 SVGAGI. The sequenced material came from CD4+ T cells from PBMCs. This chain uses TRBV6-5 with TRBJ2-1; TRBD1 agrees at 9 bases. The source is a human donor with Susac syndrome. The CDR3 reads CASRRGTGRPNEQFF. DNA of the CDR3: TGTGCCAGCAGACGCGGGACAGGGCGGCCCAATGAGCAGTTCTTC.